Detailed here is one TCR beta chain. Its cognate antigen is unknown. Thawed unstimulated PBMCs were FACS-sorted by CD3, CD4 and CD8 into two populations. This sample was taken from a study of T cell clones after liver transplantation. In the study overall: Post-transplant blood was tracked for graft-donor-reactive T cell clones identified in a pre-transplant mixed lymphocyte reaction. As an antigen-independent comparator, third-party-reactive TCRbeta sequences came from pre-transplant mixed lymphocyte reactions. Study results and caveats: Low donor cell numbers restricted donor-reactive repertoire measurement in a couple of subjects.

Trimming cost V 4 bases and J 5 bases; bases outside gene matches: 5. CDR3 length: 14 residues. TCRdb's copy holds only in-frame clones and misses some; the assay was immunoSEQ multiplex PCR. The sample gives 65,000 to 80,000 clones, roughly 80% of which show up once; over 2.5% is in the top ten. The chain is built from TRBV23-1 and TRBJ2-5; the match to TRBD2 covers 9 bases. TRBV23-1 is an open reading frame whose function is uncertain. This specimen was CD4+ T cells from blood, taken at the 22-month timepoint. The receptor's source is a human patient who received a liver transplant. Some T cells may be transferred from the graft donor. CDR3 sequence: CASSLAGEGETQYF. In DNA, the CDR3 is TGCGCCAGCAGTCTAGCGGGAGAGGGGGAGACCCAGTACTTC.